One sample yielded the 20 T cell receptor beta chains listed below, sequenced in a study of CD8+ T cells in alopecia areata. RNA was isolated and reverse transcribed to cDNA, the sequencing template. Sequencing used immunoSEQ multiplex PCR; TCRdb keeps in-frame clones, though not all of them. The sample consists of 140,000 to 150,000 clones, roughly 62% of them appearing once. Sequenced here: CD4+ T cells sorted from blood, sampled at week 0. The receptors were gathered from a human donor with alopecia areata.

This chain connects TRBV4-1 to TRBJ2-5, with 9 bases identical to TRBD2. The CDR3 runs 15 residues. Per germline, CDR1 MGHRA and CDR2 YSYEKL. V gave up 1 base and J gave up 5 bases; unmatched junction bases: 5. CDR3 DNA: TGCGCCAGCAGCCAAGGAGGCGGGGGGGGTGAGACCCAGTACTTC. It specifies CASSQGGGGGETQYF.

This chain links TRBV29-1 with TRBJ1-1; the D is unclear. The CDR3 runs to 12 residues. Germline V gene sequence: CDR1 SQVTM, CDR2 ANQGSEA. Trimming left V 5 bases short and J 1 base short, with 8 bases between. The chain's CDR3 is CSVRISNTEAFF. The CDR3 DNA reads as TGCAGCGTTCGGATCTCGAACACTGAAGCTTTCTTT. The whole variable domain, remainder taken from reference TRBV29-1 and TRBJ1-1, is SAVISQKPSRDICQRGTSLTIQCQVDSQVTMMFWYRQQPGQSLTLIATANQGSEATYESGFVIDKFPISRPNLTFSTLTVSNMSPEDSSIYLCSVRISNTEAFFGQGTRLTVV.

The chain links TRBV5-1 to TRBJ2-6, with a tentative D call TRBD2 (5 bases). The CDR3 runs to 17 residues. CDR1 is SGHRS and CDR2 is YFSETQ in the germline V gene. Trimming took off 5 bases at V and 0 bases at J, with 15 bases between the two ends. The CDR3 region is CASSSRLTASGANVLTF. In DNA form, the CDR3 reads TGCGCCAGCAGTTCGAGACTAACCGCCTCTGGGGCCAACGTCCTGACTTTC.

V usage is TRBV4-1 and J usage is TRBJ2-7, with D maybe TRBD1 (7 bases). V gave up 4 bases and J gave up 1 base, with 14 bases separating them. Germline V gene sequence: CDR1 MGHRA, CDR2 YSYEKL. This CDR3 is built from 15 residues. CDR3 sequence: CASSPRGTVSYEQYF. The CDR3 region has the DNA TGCGCCAGCAGCCCCCGGGGGACAGTTTCCTACGAGCAGTACTTC.

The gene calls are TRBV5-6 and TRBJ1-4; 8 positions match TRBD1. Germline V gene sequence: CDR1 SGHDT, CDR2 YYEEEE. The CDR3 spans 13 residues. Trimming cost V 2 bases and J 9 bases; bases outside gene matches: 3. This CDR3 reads CASSFRTGQKLFF. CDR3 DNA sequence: TGTGCCAGCAGCTTCAGGACAGGGCAAAAACTGTTTTTT.

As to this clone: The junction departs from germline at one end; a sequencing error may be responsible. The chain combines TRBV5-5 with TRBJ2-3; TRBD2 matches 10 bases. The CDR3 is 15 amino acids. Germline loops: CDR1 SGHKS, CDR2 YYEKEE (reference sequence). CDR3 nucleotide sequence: TGCGCCAGCAGCCAGGTGGGACTAGCGACAGATACGCAGTATTTT. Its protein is CASSQVGLATDTQYF.

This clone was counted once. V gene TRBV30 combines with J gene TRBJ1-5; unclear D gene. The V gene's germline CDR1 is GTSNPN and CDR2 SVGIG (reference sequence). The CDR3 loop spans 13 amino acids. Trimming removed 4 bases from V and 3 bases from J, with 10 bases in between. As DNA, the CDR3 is TGTGCCTGGACGGAACAGCCCAATCAGCCCCAGCATTTT. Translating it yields CAWTEQPNQPQHF.

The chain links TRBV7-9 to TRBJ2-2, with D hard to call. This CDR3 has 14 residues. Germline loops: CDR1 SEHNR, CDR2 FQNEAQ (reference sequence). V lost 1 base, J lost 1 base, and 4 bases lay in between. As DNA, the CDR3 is TGTGCCAGCAGCTTAGGGGGGAACACCGGGGAGCTGTTTTTT. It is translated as CASSLGGNTGELFF.

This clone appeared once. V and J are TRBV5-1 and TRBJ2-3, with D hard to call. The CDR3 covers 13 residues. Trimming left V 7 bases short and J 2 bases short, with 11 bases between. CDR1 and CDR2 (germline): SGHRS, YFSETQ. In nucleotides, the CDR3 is TGCGCCAGCGCCCCCCAGTTCACAGATACGCAGTATTTT. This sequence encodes CASAPQFTDTQYF. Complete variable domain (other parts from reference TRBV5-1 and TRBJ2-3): KAGVTQTPRYLIKTRGQQVTLSCSPISGHRSVSWYQQTPGQGLQFLFEYFSETQRNKGNFPGRFSGRQFSNSRSEMNVSTLELGDSALYLCASAPQFTDTQYFGPGTRLTVL.

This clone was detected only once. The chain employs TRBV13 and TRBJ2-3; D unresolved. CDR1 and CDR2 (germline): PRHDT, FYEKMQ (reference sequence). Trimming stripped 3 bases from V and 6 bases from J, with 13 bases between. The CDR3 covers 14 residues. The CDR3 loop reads CASSLLNSEDTQYF. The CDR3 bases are TGTGCCAGCAGCTTGCTGAACAGCGAGGATACGCAGTATTTT.

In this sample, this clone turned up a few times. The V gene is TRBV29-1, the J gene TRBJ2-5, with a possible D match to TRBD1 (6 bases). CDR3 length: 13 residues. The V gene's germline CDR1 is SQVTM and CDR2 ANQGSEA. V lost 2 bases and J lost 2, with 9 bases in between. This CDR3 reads CSVERQGQETQYF. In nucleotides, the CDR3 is TGCAGCGTTGAAAGGCAGGGGCAAGAGACCCAGTACTTC.

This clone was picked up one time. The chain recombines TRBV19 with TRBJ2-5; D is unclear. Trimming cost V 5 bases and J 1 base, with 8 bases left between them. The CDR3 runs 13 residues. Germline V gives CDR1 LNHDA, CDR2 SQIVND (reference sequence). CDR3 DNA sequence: TGTGCCAGTAGTCTCCGGTTCCAAGAGACCCAGTACTTC. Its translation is CASSLRFQETQYF.

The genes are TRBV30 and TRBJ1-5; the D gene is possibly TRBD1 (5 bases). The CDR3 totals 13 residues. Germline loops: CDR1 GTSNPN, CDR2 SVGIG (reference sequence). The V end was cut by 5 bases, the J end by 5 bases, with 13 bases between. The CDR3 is CAWGLGGDQPQHF. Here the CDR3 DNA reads TGTGCCTGGGGCCTGGGAGGGGATCAGCCCCAGCATTTT.

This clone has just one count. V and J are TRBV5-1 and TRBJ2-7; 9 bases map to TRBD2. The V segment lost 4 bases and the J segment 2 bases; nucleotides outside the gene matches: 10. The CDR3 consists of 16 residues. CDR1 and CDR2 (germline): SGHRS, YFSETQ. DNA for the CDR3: TGCGCCAGCAGCGCCTCCCCGACTAGCGGAACCTACGAGCAGTACTTC. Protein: CASSASPTSGTYEQYF.

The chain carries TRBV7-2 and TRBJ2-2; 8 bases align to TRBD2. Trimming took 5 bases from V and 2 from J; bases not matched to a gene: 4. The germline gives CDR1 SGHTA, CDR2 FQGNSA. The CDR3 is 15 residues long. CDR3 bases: TGTGCCAGCAGCCCCGCGGGGGGCAACACCGGGGAGCTGTTTTTT. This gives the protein CASSPAGGNTGELFF. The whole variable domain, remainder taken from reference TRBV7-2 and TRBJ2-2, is GAGVSQSPSNKVTEKGKDVELRCDPISGHTALYWYRQSLGQGLEFLIYFQGNSAPDKSGLPSDRFSAERTGGSVSTLTIQRTQQEDSAVYLCASSPAGGNTGELFFGEGSRLTVL.

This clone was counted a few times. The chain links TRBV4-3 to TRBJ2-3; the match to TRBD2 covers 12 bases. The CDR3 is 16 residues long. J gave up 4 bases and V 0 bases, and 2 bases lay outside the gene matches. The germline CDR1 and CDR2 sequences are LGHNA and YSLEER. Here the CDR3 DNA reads TGCGCCAGCAGCCAAGACCCTAGCGGGGGGGCAGATACGCAGTATTTT. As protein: CASSQDPSGGADTQYF.

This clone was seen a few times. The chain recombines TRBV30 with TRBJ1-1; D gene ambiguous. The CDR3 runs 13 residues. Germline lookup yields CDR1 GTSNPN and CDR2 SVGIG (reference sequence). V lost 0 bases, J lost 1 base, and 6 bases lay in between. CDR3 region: CAWSVQRNTEAFF. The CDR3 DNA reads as TGTGCCTGGAGTGTACAGAGGAACACTGAAGCTTTCTTT.

The CDR3 nucleotides are TGTGCCAGCAGCCGGGACAGGGGAGAGGGTGGCTACACCTTC. As protein: CASSRDRGEGGYTF. V usage is TRBV7-2 and J usage is TRBJ1-2, with TRBD1 matching over 10 bases. This CDR3 comprises 14 residues. CDR1 SGHTA and CDR2 FQGNSA come from the germline V gene. J lost 7 bases, V lost 5 bases, and 7 bases had no gene match.

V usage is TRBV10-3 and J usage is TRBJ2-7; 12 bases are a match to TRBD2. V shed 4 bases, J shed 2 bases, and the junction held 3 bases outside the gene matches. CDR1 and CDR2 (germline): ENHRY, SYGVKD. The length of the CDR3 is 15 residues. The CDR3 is CAISGTSGNPYEQYF. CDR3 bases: TGTGCCATCAGTGGGACTAGCGGGAACCCCTACGAGCAGTACTTC.

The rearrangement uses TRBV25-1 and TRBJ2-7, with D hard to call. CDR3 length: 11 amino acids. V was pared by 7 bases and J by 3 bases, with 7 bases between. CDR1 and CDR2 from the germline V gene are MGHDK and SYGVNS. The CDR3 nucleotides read TGTGCCAGCATTAGAAACTACGAGCAGTACTTC. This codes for CASIRNYEQYF.